The 6 T cell receptor beta chains listed next were all sequenced from one sample in a study of liver allograft versus peripheral blood T cells. The overall study: Transplanted-liver and recipient peripheral blood T cell receptor repertoires were compared.

TCRdb recomputed calls from the reads with MiXCR, one row per CDR3 protein. The table lists 6,000 or so distinct CDR3 sequences, 15% to 20% of them singletons. These receptors came from a human patient who had a liver transplant. The graft donor may have contributed some T cells.

This clonotype was recorded at least ten times. V is TRBV6-6 and J is TRBJ2-7; no definite D call. The CDR3 covers 12 residues. Germline V gives CDR1 MNHNY, CDR2 SVGAGI (reference sequence). V was pared by 3 bases and J by 5 bases, with 8 bases between. The CDR3 nucleotides read TGTGCCAGCAGTTATGTGGTCAACGAGCAGTACTTC. This gives the protein CASSYVVNEQYF.

The rearrangement links TRBV7-9 to TRBJ1-1; no reliable D call. The V and J ends lost 5 bases and 2 bases respectively, with 9 bases between them. The CDR3 has 13 residues. Looked up from germline, CDR1 is SEHNR and CDR2 is FQNEAQ (reference sequence). The CDR3 sequence is CASSPDKNTEAFF. The CDR3 nucleotides read TGTGCCAGCAGCCCGGATAAAAACACTGAAGCTTTCTTT.

This clonotype was detected a few times. The chain has TRBV27 and TRBJ2-2; D not resolved. CDR1 and CDR2 from the germline V gene are MNHEY and SMNVEV (reference sequence). This CDR3 spans 16 amino acids. Trimming removed 0 bases at V and 7 bases at J, with 15 bases between. DNA for the CDR3: TGTGCCAGCAGTTTATCAACCCCCGTTTTTGGCGGGGAGCTGTTTTTT. This gives the protein CASSLSTPVFGGELFF.

This clonotype was found many times. V and J are TRBV15 and TRBJ2-7; D unresolved. The CDR3 has 15 amino acids. Germline V gene data show CDR1 as LNHNV and CDR2 as YYDKDF (reference sequence). Trimming cost V 0 bases and J 0 bases, with 9 bases left between them. CDR3 nucleotides: TGTGCCACCAGCAGAGAGATGGCAGACTCCTACGAGCAGTACTTC. Amino acid sequence: CATSREMADSYEQYF.

This clonotype was seen at least ten times. The junction departs from germline at one end; a sequencing error may be responsible. V usage is TRBV10-3 and J usage is TRBJ1-1, with D possibly matching TRBD1 (5 bases). In germline, CDR1 is ENHRY, CDR2 SYGVKD. This CDR3 has 13 amino acids. This CDR3 is CAISESPELGGVF. The CDR3 bases are TGTGCCATCAGTGAGTCCCCTGAACTGGGGGGGGTCTTT.

The CDR3 reads CASSFGRPSDLSNQPQHF. The CDR3 nucleotides are TGTGCCAGTAGTTTTGGCAGGCCCTCGGACTTGAGCAATCAGCCCCAGCATTTT. V and J are TRBV19 and TRBJ1-5; D unclear. This CDR3 has 18 amino acids. Germline assignment: CDR1 LNHDA and CDR2 SQIVND (reference sequence). V shed 5 bases and J shed 1 base, with 21 bases lying between them.